The 6 T cell receptor beta chains below all came from one sample that was sequenced in a study of shared clonotypes between healthy human individuals. The table came from immunoSEQ multiplex PCR; TCRdb's copy has only in-frame clones and leaves some out. The sample shows some 2,100,000 clones, roughly 95% of them seen only once. Sequences were obtained from naive CD4+ T cells sorted from blood. The subset: CD45RA+ positively selected. Every receptor here comes from a man younger than 35 in good health.

The genes are TRBV21-1 and TRBJ2-7; the D segment call TRBD2 is taken from the table without a DNA check. TRBV21-1 is recorded as a pseudogene. The CDR3 is made up of 16 amino acids. CDR3: CASSLRTSGPLYEQYF. The CDR3 DNA follows: TGTGCCAGCAGCCTGCGGACTAGCGGGCCCCTGTACGAGCAGTACTTC.

The chain links TRBV4-2 to TRBJ2-1; the D gene is possibly TRBD1 (5 bases). Germline-derived CDR1 and CDR2 are LGHNA and YNFKEQ. Trimming removed 0 bases at V and 8 bases at J, with 11 bases between. This CDR3 region has 14 residues. The CDR3 DNA reads as TGTGCCAGCAGCCAAGAAGGGGTGAGCGATGAGCAGTTCTTC. This sequence encodes CASSQEGVSDEQFF.

This chain connects TRBV7-2 to TRBJ1-6; D not resolved. CDR3 length equals 16 residues. The germline V gene encodes CDR1 SGHTA and CDR2 FQGNSA. Trimming took 5 bases from V and 7 from J, leaving 18 bases between them. CDR3 in amino acids: CASSERPIRNNSPLHF. CDR3 bases: TGTGCCAGCAGCGAAAGACCGATCCGAAACAATTCACCCCTCCACTTT.

This clone was counted a single time. V is TRBV5-1 and J is TRBJ1-1, with D possibly TRBD1 on 5 matching bases. Germline-derived CDR1 and CDR2 are SGHRS and YFSETQ. The CDR3 runs to 16 residues. Trimming shortened V by 1 base and J by 0 bases, and 13 bases separated the two germline ends. This chain's CDR3 is CASSLSRGAMNTEAFF. The DNA for the CDR3 is TGCGCCAGCAGCTTGTCAAGGGGTGCCATGAACACTGAAGCTTTCTTT.

The CDR3 DNA reads TGTGCCAGCAGTCCGTTCGGGGCCTACGAGCAGTACTTC. It codes for CASSPFGAYEQYF. The gene calls are TRBV27 and TRBJ2-7; D is possibly TRBD2 (5 bases). V lost 5 bases, J lost 2 bases, and 10 bases lay in between. Germline CDR1 reads MNHEY; CDR2 reads SMNVEV (reference sequence). The CDR3 is made up of 13 amino acids.

In the case of this clone: This same CDR3 is encoded by further DNA sequences in the sample. The V call is TRBV18, the J call TRBJ2-3; no definite D call. The germline V and J ends were trimmed by 2 bases and 4 bases, with 4 bases remaining between them. CDR1 KGHSH and CDR2 LQKENI come from the germline V gene. The CDR3 contains 12 residues. The CDR3 DNA reads TGTGCCAGCTCACCAAGGGCAGATACGCAGTATTTT. It translates to CASSPRADTQYF.